The 2 T cell receptor beta chains below were found in one sample sequenced in a study of OX40 agonist ivuxolimab in advanced cancers. Repertoires were generated with immunoSEQ multiplex PCR, while TCRdb's copy carries only in-frame clones and drops some. The sample contains about 68,000 clones, around 80% of which appear only once. Sample: CD4+ or CD8+ T cells sorted from blood, taken in a trial of the OX40 agonist ivuxolimab. The receptors shown here come from an adult with an advanced solid tumor such as melanoma, head and neck, liver or kidney cancer.

The gene calls are TRBV27 and TRBJ2-1; a possible D gene is TRBD2 (5 bases). Per germline, CDR1 MNHEY and CDR2 SMNVEV (reference sequence). The V end was cut by 5 bases, the J end by 3 bases, with 11 bases between. The CDR3 loop spans 14 amino acids. For the CDR3, the DNA is TGTGCCAGCAGTCTAACTAGAAACTACAATGAGCAGTTCTTC. This encodes CASSLTRNYNEQFF.

Only one count was recorded for this clone. The chain recombines TRBV10-3 with TRBJ1-5; a possible D gene is TRBD1 (5 bases). The CDR3 runs 14 residues. Trimming removed 4 bases from V and 5 bases from J, with 12 bases in between. The germline V gene has CDR1 ENHRY and CDR2 SYGVKD. The CDR3 coding sequence is TGTGCCATCAGTGTAGCAGGGAGTGATCAGCCCCAGCATTTT. This sequence encodes CAISVAGSDQPQHF.